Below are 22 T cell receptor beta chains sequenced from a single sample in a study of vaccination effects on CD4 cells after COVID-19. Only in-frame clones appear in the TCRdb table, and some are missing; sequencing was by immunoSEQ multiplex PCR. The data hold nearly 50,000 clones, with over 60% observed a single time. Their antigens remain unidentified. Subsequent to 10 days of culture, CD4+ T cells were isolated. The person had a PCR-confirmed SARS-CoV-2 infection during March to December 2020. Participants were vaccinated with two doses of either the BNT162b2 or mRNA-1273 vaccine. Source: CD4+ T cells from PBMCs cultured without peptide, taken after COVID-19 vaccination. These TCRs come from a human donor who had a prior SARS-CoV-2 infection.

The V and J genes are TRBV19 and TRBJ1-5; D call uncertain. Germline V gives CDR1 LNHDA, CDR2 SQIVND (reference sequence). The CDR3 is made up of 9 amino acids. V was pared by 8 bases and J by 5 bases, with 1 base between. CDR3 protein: CASDQPQHF. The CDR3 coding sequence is TGTGCCAGTGATCAGCCCCAGCATTTT.

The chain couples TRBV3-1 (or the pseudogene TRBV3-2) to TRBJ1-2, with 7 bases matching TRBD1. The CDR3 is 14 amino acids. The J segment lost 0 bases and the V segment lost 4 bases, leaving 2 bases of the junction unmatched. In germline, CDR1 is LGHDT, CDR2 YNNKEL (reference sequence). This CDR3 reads CASSPTGSNYGYTF. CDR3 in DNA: TGTGCCAGCAGCCCGACAGGGTCTAACTATGGCTACACCTTC.

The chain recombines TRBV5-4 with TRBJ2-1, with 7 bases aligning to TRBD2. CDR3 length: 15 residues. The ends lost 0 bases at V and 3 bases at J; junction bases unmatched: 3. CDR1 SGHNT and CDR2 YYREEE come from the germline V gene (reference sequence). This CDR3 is CASSLGVAGYNEQFF. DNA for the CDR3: TGTGCCAGCAGCTTGGGAGTAGCGGGCTACAATGAGCAGTTCTTC.

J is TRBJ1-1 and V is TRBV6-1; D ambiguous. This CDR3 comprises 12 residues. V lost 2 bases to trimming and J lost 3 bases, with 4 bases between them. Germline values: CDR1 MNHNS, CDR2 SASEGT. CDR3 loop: CASSERDTEAFF. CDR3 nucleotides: TGTGCCAGCAGTGAACGGGACACTGAAGCTTTCTTT.

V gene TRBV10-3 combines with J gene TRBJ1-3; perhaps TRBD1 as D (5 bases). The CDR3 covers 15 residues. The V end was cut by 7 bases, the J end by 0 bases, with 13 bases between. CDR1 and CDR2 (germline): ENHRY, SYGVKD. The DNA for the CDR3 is TGTGCCATCATACAGGACCCAAGCTCTGGAAACACCATATATTTT. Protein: CAIIQDPSSGNTIYF.

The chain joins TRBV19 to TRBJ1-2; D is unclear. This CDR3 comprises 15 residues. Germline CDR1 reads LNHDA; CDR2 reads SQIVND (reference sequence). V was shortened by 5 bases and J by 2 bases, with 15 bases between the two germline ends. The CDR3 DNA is TGTGCCAGTAGTGTTGTGGGCGGAATAAACTATGGCTACACCTTC. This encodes CASSVVGGINYGYTF.

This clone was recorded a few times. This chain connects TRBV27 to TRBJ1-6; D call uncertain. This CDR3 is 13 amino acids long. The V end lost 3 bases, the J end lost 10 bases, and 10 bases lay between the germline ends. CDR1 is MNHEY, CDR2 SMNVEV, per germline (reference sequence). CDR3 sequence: CASSFWNGSPLHF. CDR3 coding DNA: TGTGCCAGCAGTTTTTGGAACGGATCACCCCTCCACTTT.

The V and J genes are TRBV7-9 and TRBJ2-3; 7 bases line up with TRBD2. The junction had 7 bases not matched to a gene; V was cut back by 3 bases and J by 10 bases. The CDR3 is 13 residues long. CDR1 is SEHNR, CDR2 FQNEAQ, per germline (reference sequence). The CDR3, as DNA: TGTGCCAGCAGCTTGCCCGGCGGGGGTTCGCAGTATTTT. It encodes CASSLPGGGSQYF.

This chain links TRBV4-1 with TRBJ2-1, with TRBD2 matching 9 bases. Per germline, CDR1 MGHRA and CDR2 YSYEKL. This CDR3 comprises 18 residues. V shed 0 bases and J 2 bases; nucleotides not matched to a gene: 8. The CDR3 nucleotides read TGCGCCAGCAGCCAAGATCGGGGTCTAGCGGGGCCCTACAATGAGCAGTTCTTC. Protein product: CASSQDRGLAGPYNEQFF.

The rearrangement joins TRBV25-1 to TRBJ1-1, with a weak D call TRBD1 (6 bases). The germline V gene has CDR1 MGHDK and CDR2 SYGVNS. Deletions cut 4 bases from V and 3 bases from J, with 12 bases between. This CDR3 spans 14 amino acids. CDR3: CASSVTGKDTEAFF. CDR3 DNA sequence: TGTGCCAGCAGTGTAACAGGGAAGGACACTGAAGCTTTCTTT.

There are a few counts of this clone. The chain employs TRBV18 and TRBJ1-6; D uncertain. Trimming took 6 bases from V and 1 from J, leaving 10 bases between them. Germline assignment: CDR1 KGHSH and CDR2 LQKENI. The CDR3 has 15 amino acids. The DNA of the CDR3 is TGTGCCAGCTCCCCCGCATGGTCCTATAATTCACCCCTCCACTTT. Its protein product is CASSPAWSYNSPLHF.

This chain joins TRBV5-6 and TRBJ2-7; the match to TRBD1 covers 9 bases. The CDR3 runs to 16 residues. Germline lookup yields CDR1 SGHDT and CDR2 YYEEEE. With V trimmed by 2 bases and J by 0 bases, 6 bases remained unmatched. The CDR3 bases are TGTGCCAGCAGCTTCCGGGACAGGGATAGCTCCTACGAGCAGTACTTC. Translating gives CASSFRDRDSSYEQYF.

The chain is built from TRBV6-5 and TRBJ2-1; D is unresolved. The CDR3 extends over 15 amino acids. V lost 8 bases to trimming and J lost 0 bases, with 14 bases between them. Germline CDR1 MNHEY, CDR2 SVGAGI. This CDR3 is CASRVEPYSYNEQFF. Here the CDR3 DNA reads TGTGCCAGCCGCGTGGAGCCTTACTCCTACAATGAGCAGTTCTTC.

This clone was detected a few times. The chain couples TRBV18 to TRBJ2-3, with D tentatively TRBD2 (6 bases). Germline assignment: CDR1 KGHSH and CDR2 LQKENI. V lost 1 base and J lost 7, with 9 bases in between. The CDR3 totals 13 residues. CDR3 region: CASSPRGLHTQYF. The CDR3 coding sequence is TGTGCCAGCTCACCACGGGGACTCCATACGCAGTATTTT. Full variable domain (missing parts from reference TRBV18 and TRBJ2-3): NAGVMQNPRHLVRRRGQEARLRCSPMKGHSHVYWYRQLPEEGLKFMVYLQKENIIDESGMPKERFSAEFPKEGPSILRIQQVVRGDSAAYFCASSPRGLHTQYFGPGTRLTVL.

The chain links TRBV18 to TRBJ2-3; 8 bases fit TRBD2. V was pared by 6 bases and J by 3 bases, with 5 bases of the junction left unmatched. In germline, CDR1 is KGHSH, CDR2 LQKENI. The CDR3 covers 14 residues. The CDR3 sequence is CASSTGRATDTQYF. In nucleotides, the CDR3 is TGTGCCAGCTCCACCGGGAGGGCGACAGATACGCAGTATTTT. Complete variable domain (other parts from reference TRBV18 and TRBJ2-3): NAGVMQNPRHLVRRRGQEARLRCSPMKGHSHVYWYRQLPEEGLKFMVYLQKENIIDESGMPKERFSAEFPKEGPSILRIQQVVRGDSAAYFCASSTGRATDTQYFGPGTRLTVL.

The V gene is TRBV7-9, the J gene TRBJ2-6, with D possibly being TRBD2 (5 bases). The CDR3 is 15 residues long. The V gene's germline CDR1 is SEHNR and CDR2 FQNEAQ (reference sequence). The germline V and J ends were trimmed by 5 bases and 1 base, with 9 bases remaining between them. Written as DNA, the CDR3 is TGTGCCAGCAGCCCCCGCGGGTCTGGGGCCAACGTCCTGACTTTC. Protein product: CASSPRGSGANVLTF.

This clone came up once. The CDR3, as DNA: TGTGCCACCTTGTCCGGGACTAGCCCCTACAATGAGCAGTTCTTC. Translating it yields CATLSGTSPYNEQFF. The chain combines TRBV6-6 with TRBJ2-1, with 9 bases that match TRBD2. Germline-derived CDR1 and CDR2 are MNHNY and SVGAGI (reference sequence). CDR3 length equals 15 residues. V lost 10 bases and J lost 2; bases outside the gene matches: 9.

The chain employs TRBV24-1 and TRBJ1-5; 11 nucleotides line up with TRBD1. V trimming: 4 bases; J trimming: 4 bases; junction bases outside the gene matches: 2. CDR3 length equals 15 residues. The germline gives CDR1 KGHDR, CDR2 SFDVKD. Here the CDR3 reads CATSEGTGGNQPQHF. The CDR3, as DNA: TGTGCCACCAGTGAAGGGACAGGGGGAAATCAGCCCCAGCATTTT.

This CDR3 is CASSLVDPGTSGGQSYEQYF. CDR3 DNA sequence: TGCGCCAGCAGCTTGGTAGACCCCGGGACTAGCGGGGGCCAGTCCTACGAGCAGTACTTC. The chain couples TRBV5-1 to TRBJ2-7, with 14 bases fitting TRBD2. V lost 0 bases, J lost 1 base, and 12 bases stayed unmatched. Looked up from germline, CDR1 is SGHRS and CDR2 is YFSETQ. This CDR3 has 20 amino acids.

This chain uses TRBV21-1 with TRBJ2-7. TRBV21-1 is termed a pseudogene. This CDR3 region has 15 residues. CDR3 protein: CASSVRAYPPYEQYF. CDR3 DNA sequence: TGTGCCAGCAGCGTCCGGGCCTATCCCCCCTACGAGCAGTACTTC.

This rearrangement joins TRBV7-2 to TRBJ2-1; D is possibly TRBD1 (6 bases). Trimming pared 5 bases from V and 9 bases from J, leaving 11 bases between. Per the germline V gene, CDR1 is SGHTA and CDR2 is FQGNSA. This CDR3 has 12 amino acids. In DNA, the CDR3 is TGTGCCAGCAGCCTAAACAGGGTTGAGCAGTTCTTC. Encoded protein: CASSLNRVEQFF.

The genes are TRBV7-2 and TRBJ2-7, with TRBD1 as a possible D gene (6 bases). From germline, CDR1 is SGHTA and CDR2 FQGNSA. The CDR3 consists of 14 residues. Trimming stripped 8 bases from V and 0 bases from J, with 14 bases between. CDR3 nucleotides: TGTGCCAGCTCGGCGCAGGGGACCTCCTACGAGCAGTACTTC. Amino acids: CASSAQGTSYEQYF.